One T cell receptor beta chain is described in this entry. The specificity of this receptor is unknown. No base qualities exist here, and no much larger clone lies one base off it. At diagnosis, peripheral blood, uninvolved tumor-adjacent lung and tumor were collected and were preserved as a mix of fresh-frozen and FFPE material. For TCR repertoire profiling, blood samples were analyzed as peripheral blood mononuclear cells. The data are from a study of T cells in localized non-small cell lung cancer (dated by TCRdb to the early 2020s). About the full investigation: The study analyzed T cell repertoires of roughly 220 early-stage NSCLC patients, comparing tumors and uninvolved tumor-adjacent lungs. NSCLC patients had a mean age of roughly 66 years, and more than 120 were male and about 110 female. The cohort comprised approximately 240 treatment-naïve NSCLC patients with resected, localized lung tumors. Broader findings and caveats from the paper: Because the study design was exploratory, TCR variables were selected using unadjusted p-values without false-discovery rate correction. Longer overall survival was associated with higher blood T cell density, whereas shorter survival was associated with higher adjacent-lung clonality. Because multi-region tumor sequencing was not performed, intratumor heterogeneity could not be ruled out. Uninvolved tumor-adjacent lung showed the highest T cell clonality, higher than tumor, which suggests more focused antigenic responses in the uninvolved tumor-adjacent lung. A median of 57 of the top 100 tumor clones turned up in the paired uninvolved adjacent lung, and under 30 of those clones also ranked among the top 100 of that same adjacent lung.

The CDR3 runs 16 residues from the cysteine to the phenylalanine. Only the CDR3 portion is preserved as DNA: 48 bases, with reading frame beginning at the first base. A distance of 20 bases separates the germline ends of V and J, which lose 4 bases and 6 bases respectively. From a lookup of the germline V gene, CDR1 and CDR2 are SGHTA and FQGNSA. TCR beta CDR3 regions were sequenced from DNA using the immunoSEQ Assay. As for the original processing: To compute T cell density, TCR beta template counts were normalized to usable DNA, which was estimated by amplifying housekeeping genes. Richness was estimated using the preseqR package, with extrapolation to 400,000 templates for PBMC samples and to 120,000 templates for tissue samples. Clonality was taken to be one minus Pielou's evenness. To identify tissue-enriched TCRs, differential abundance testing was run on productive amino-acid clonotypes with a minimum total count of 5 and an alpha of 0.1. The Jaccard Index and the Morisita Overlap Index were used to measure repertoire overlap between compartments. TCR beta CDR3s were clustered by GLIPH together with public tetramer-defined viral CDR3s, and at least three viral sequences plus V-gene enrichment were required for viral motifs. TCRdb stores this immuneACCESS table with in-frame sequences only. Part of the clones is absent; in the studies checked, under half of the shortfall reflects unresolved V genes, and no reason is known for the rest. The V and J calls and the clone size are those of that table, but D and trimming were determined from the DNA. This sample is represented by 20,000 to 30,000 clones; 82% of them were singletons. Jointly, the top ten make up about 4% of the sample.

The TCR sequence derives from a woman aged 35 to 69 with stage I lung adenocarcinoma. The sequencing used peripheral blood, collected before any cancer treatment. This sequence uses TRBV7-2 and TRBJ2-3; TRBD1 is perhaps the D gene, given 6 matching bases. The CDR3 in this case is CASSSGDKGVVDTQYF. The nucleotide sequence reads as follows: TGTGCCAGCAGCTCTGGGGACAAGGGGGTGGTGGATACGCAGTATTTT.